This passage covers 19 T cell receptor beta chains from one sample sequenced in a study of blood T cell repertoires in COVID-19. Sequencing was performed with immunoSEQ multiplex PCR; in TCRdb, only in-frame clones are kept and a portion is missing. Among a few hundred thousand clones, around 80% were seen once, and the ten largest hold 2.9%. The sequenced sample consisted of peripheral blood. Receptor source: a man in his forties or fifties with active or convalescent COVID-19.

This chain connects TRBV5-6 to TRBJ1-3; D might be TRBD1 (6 bases). Per germline, CDR1 SGHDT and CDR2 YYEEEE. The CDR3 spans 17 residues. The V end was cut by 2 bases, the J end by 0 bases, with 15 bases between. The CDR3 here is CASSFPGHTLSGNTIYF. The CDR3 DNA sequence: TGTGCCAGCAGCTTTCCGGGACACACACTCTCTGGAAACACCATATATTTT.

This chain uses TRBV2 with TRBJ2-7, with a possible D match to TRBD1 (6 bases). Germline CDR1 SNHLY, CDR2 FYNNEI. This CDR3 has 15 amino acids. Trimming removed 6 bases from V and 0 bases from J, with 15 bases in between. The CDR3 spells CASRTGTPISYEQYF. The CDR3 DNA follows: TGTGCCAGCAGGACCGGGACACCCATCTCCTACGAGCAGTACTTC.

This clone appeared once. The gene calls are TRBV30 and TRBJ1-1, with 11 bases aligning to TRBD1. This CDR3 spans 11 amino acids. Germline V gene lookup returns CDR1 GTSNPN and CDR2 SVGIG (reference sequence). Unmatched junction bases numbered 4, after V lost 4 bases and J lost 12 bases. In nucleotides, the CDR3 is TGTGCCTGGAAGGACAGGGGGCTAACTTTCTTT. Protein: CAWKDRGLTFF.

To note about this clone: Other DNA sequences in the sample encode the same CDR3. This chain connects TRBV5-1 to TRBJ2-7, with 8 nucleotides matching TRBD1. The CDR3 has 14 residues. The ends lost 2 bases at V and 2 bases at J; junction bases unmatched: 3. Germline V CDR1 and CDR2: SGHRS, YFSETQ. CDR3 nucleotides: TGCGCCAGCAGCTTAGGACAGGGTGCCTACGAGCAGTACTTC. Protein product: CASSLGQGAYEQYF.

The chain carries TRBV7-9 and TRBJ2-7; TRBD1 might be the D (5 bases). The V gene lost 5 bases and the J gene lost 3 bases, with 20 bases spanning the gap. The CDR3 spans 16 residues. CDR1 is SEHNR, CDR2 FQNEAQ, per germline (reference sequence). The DNA of the CDR3 is TGTGCCAGCAGCCCCTGGACAATTAGATTAAGCTACGAGCAGTACTTC. This encodes CASSPWTIRLSYEQYF.

The rearrangement uses TRBV18 and TRBJ1-1, with TRBD1 matching 7 bases. Trimming took 6 bases from V and 4 from J; bases not matched to a gene: 11. The CDR3 is made up of 15 amino acids. Germline V gives CDR1 KGHSH, CDR2 LQKENI. CDR3 coding DNA: TGTGCCAGCTCCAATTACAGGGGAGGAGGCACTGAAGCTTTCTTT. It yields the protein CASSNYRGGGTEAFF.

The V gene is TRBV5-4, the J gene TRBJ2-1; D may be TRBD1 (5 bases). Germline CDR1 and CDR2: SGHNT and YYREEE (reference sequence). The length of the CDR3 is 15 residues. V lost 0 bases to trimming and J lost 2 bases, with 9 bases between them. The CDR3 DNA reads TGTGCCAGCAGCTTGGGGGGCGCAACCTACAATGAGCAGTTCTTC. Amino acid sequence: CASSLGGATYNEQFF.

This chain uses TRBV7-8 with TRBJ1-2; TRBD1 agrees at 7 bases. This CDR3 spans 14 amino acids. The germline CDR1 and CDR2 sequences are SGHVS and FQNEAQ. J was trimmed by 4 bases and V by 2 bases; bases with no gene match: 4. CDR3 bases: TGTGCCAGCAGCTTAACAGGGGCAGGCTATGGCTACACCTTC. It codes for CASSLTGAGYGYTF. Variable domain in full (rest from reference TRBV7-8 and TRBJ1-2): GAGVSQSPRYKVAKRGQDVALRCDPISGHVSLFWYQQALGQGPEFLTYFQNEAQLDKSGLPSDRFFAERPEGSVSTLKIQRTQQEDSAVYLCASSLTGAGYGYTFGSGTRLTVV.

The rearrangement uses TRBV9 and TRBJ1-5, with D uncertain. Between the trimmed V and J ends, which lost 0 bases and 4 bases, there was a span of 8 bases. CDR3 length: 14 residues. Germline assignment: CDR1 SGDLS and CDR2 YYNGEE. DNA of the CDR3: TGTGCCAGCAGCGTAGGAGGGAATAATCAGCCCCAGCATTTT. It specifies CASSVGGNNQPQHF.

The chain combines TRBV10-3 with TRBJ2-3; the match to TRBD1 covers 9 bases. V lost 7 bases to trimming and J lost 6 bases; unmatched junction nucleotides: 5. The germline V gene has CDR1 ENHRY and CDR2 SYGVKD. The CDR3 extends over 13 amino acids. The CDR3 DNA reads TGTGCCATCACCGGGACAGGGAGGGATACGCAGTATTTT. Protein sequence: CAITGTGRDTQYF.

The J gene is TRBJ2-3, the V gene TRBV19; 7 bases are shared with TRBD1. The CDR3 extends over 15 amino acids. Germline trimming cut 6 bases from V and 3 bases from J; bases unmatched to any gene: 9. Germline V gives CDR1 LNHDA, CDR2 SQIVND (reference sequence). The CDR3 spells CASSLRDSLTDTQYF. CDR3 in DNA: TGTGCCAGTAGCCTCCGGGACAGCTTAACAGATACGCAGTATTTT.

The rearrangement links TRBV12-5 to TRBJ2-4, with 11 bases matching TRBD2. The CDR3 consists of 16 residues. Per the germline V gene, CDR1 is LGHNT and CDR2 is FRNRAP. V gave up 4 bases and J gave up 6 bases; unmatched junction bases: 8. CDR3 nucleotide sequence: TGTGCTAGTGGTTCACTAGCGGGGGCCCTGTTAAACATTCAGTACTTC. As protein: CASGSLAGALLNIQYF.

The chain combines TRBV7-9 with TRBJ1-3; D is perhaps TRBD1 (5 bases). The CDR3 covers 16 residues. The V gene lost 2 bases and the J gene lost 2 bases, with 13 bases spanning the gap. Germline V CDR1 and CDR2: SEHNR, FQNEAQ (reference sequence). CDR3 loop: CASSLRGSSPGNTIYF. CDR3 coding DNA: TGTGCCAGCAGCTTAAGGGGCAGTTCACCTGGAAACACCATATATTTT. Together with reference TRBV7-9 and TRBJ1-3, the CDR3 gives the full variable domain: DTGVSQNPRHKITKRGQNVTFRCDPISEHNRLYWYRQTLGQGPEFLTYFQNEAQLEKSRLLSDRFSAERPKGSFSTLEIQRTEQGDSAMYLCASSLRGSSPGNTIYFGEGSWLTVV.

This rearrangement joins TRBV11-2 to TRBJ1-2; 7 bases fit TRBD1. CDR3 size: 14 residues. The trim removed 1 base at V and 6 bases at J, leaving 5 bases unmatched. CDR1 is SGHAT, CDR2 FQNNGV, per germline. CDR3 residues: CASSLGGQGDGYTF. In DNA, the CDR3 is TGTGCCAGCAGCTTAGGCGGGCAGGGGGATGGCTACACCTTC.

This clone showed up just a few times. The chain combines TRBV5-1 with TRBJ1-1; no reliable D call. The CDR3 spans 14 residues. V was trimmed by 3 bases and J by 5 bases, leaving 14 bases between them. Germline V CDR1 and CDR2: SGHRS, YFSETQ. The CDR3 protein is CASSWAAGGTEAFF. CDR3 nucleotides: TGCGCCAGCAGCTGGGCGGCGGGAGGTACTGAAGCTTTCTTT.

This chain uses TRBV29-1 with TRBJ2-7; 8 positions agree with TRBD1. With 7 bases clipped from V and 4 bases from J, the junction kept 9 bases outside the gene matches. CDR1 and CDR2 from the germline V gene are SQVTM and ANQGSEA. The CDR3 covers 13 residues. The CDR3 DNA sequence: TGCAGCGCCCAGGGGGACAGGTCTTACGAGCAGTACTTC. Its translation is CSAQGDRSYEQYF.

In this sample, this clone turned up a few times. The chain has TRBV28 and TRBJ2-1; 13 bases match TRBD2. CDR1 is MDHEN and CDR2 is SYDVKM in the germline V gene. J was trimmed by 10 bases and V by 3 bases; bases with no gene match: 21. The CDR3 is 20 amino acids. The CDR3 region has the DNA TGTGCCAGCAGTTTGTCTCCCGGGACACGTACTAGCGGGAGGGCCCGGGAGCAGTTCTTC. Translation gives CASSLSPGTRTSGRAREQFF.

J is TRBJ2-3 and V is TRBV28; 7 positions agree with TRBD2. This CDR3 is built from 16 residues. The germline V gene encodes CDR1 MDHEN and CDR2 SYDVKM. V lost 3 bases and J lost 1; bases outside the gene matches: 7. The CDR3 region has the DNA TGTGCCAGCAGTTTCGTGGTAGCGGGCGGCACAGATACGCAGTATTTT. It translates to CASSFVVAGGTDTQYF.

The chain links TRBV5-6 to TRBJ2-2; 8 bases map to TRBD2. CDR3 length equals 16 residues. CDR1 is SGHDT and CDR2 is YYEEEE in the germline V gene. The trim removed 5 bases at V and 0 bases at J, leaving 6 bases unmatched. CDR3 sequence (DNA): TGTGCCAGCAGTTTAAGCGGGGGCCCGAACACCGGGGAGCTGTTTTTT. This codes for CASSLSGGPNTGELFF. The full variable domain, completed using reference TRBV5-6 and TRBJ2-2, is DAGVTQSPTHLIKTRGQQVTLRCSPKSGHDTVSWYQQALGQGPQFIFQYYEEEERQRGNFPDRFSGHQFPNYSSELNVNALLLGDSALYLCASSLSGGPNTGELFFGEGSRLTVL.